This is a list of T cell receptor beta chains from one sample in a study of CD8+ T cells in alopecia areata. Using immunoSEQ multiplex PCR, the repertoire was profiled, and TCRdb retains in-frame clones only, with some absent. The sample consists of 200,000 to 250,000 clones, roughly two fifths of them appearing once. The sample in question was CD4+ T cells sorted from blood, obtained between weeks 30 and 35, from a patient treated with tofacitinib. Every receptor here comes from a human donor with alopecia areata. Both conserved end residues are part of each CDR3. Each record gives: D gene, clone size, V gene, J gene, CDR3 length, CDR3 DNA, CDR3 protein. The D gene is left open where the match is weak. Clone size, where shown, is once, few, many, or a class for clones that have expanded.

TRBD1	NA	TRBV18	TRBJ1-5	15	TGTGCCAGCTCACCCACAGGGGGCGGAGGTCAGCCCCAGCATTTT	CASSPTGGGGQPQHF
NA	NA	TRBV6-5	TRBJ1-1	13	TGTGCCAGCAGTTTAACAGTGAACACTGAAGCTTTCTTT	CASSLTVNTEAFF
NA	NA	TRBV23-1	TRBJ2-7	16	TGCGCCAGCAGTCAATCAGAGCGGACTCCTGGTGACGAGCAGTACTTC	CASSQSERTPGDEQYF
TRBD1	few	TRBV6-5	TRBJ1-2	14	TGTGCCAGCAGCCTTGGACAGGGACCCTATGGCTACACCTTC	CASSLGQGPYGYTF
NA	NA	TRBV19	TRBJ2-7	17	TGTGCCAGTATGGGCCGACACCAAGCCTCGGAGGGATACGAGCAGTACTTC	CASMGRHQASEGYEQYF
NA	NA	TRBV30	TRBJ2-1	11	TGTGCCTGGAGCCGGGAAGGTGAGCAGTTCTTC	CAWSREGEQFF
NA	NA	TRBV6-5	TRBJ1-5	10	TGTGCCAGGACGAATCAGCCCCAGCATTTT	CARTNQPQHF
TRBD1	NA	TRBV5-8	TRBJ1-5	15	TGTGCCAGCAGCCGGACAGGTGCCGGCAATCAGCCCCAGCATTTT	CASSRTGAGNQPQHF
TRBD1	few	TRBV29-1	TRBJ1-5	14	TGCAGCGTCACTCTGGACAGGGTTGGCCAGCCCCAGCATTTT	CSVTLDRVGQPQHF
NA	few	TRBV7-9	TRBJ1-1	13	TGTGCCAGCAGCCCCCGGGCTGCGGCTGAAGCTTTCTTT	CASSPRAAAEAFF
TRBD2	few	TRBV7-9	TRBJ2-2	16	TGTGCCAGCAGCCCTGCGGGAGGGCCTGCCACCGGGGAGCTGTTTTTT	CASSPAGGPATGELFF
TRBD2	NA	TRBV11-2	TRBJ2-5	16	TGTGCCAGCACGAGCCCCGGGACTAGCGGTCAAGAGACCCAGTACTTC	CASTSPGTSGQETQYF
NA	NA	TRBV30	TRBJ1-4	13	TGTGCCTGGTTAGGGGAGGCTAATGAAAAACTGTTTTTT	CAWLGEANEKLFF
TRBD1	many	TRBV12-5	TRBJ1-5	17	TGTGCTAGTGGTCCCTCAAAACAGGGGGATAGCAATCAGCCCCAGCATTTT	CASGPSKQGDSNQPQHF
TRBD1	NA	TRBV28	TRBJ2-1	15	TGTGCCAGCCTGTTCCCGGGACAGGGTAACAATGAGCAGTTCTTC	CASLFPGQGNNEQFF
NA	NA	TRBV5-5	TRBJ1-5	15	TGTGCCAGCAGCCCCACGAATGGGGTTAATCAGCCCCAGCATTTT	CASSPTNGVNQPQHF
NA	few	TRBV5-6	TRBJ1-2	11	TGTGCCAGCAGCTTAGAAGGAGGCTACACCTTC	CASSLEGGYTF
NA	few	TRBV6-5	TRBJ2-1	15	TGTGCCAGCAGTACGGGGCAGGAATATGGCAATGAGCAGTTCTTC	CASSTGQEYGNEQFF
NA	few	TRBV13	TRBJ1-1	17	TGTGCCAGCAGCTCGCTTACCCCCAGACAGGTGAACACTGAAGCTTTCTTT	CASSSLTPRQVNTEAFF
TRBD1	NA	TRBV19	TRBJ2-7	14	TGTGCCAGTAGTATACAGGGGGCTAACTACGAGCAGTACTTC	CASSIQGANYEQYF
NA	NA	TRBV30	TRBJ2-7	13	TGTGCCTGGAGTACCGACCATACCTACGAGCAGTACTTC	CAWSTDHTYEQYF
NA	few	TRBV6-5	TRBJ2-1	15	TGTGCCAGCACTCCGTCGAACAGGAACTACAATGAGCAGTTCTTC	CASTPSNRNYNEQFF
NA	few	TRBV4-2	TRBJ2-7	14	TGTGCCAGCAGCCAAGGGCTGGGCTCCTACGAGCAGTACTTC	CASSQGLGSYEQYF
NA	few	TRBV6-1	TRBJ1-5	17	TGTGCCAGCAGTGAAGCCACAAGGGCAGGCTGGGGTCAGCCCCAGCATTTT	CASSEATRAGWGQPQHF
NA	few	TRBV29-1	TRBJ2-1	13	TGCAGCGTGGCCCCCCGAGGCGTCAATGAGCAGTTCTTC	CSVAPRGVNEQFF
TRBD1	NA	TRBV4-1	TRBJ1-2	14	TGCGCCAGCAGCCGCTCGGGACAGCTATATGGCTACACCTTC	CASSRSGQLYGYTF
NA	NA	TRBV29-1	TRBJ1-1	14	TGCAGCGTTGAGCCAAGACAAGTGAACACTGAAGCTTTCTTT	CSVEPRQVNTEAFF
TRBD1	NA	TRBV7-9	TRBJ2-2	15	TGTGCCAGCAGCTGGGGACAGTCGAACACCGGGGAGCTGTTTTTT	CASSWGQSNTGELFF
NA	NA	TRBV20-1	TRBJ1-4	11	TGCAGTGCTCAATCGGGCGAAAAACTGTTTTTT	CSAQSGEKLFF
NA	few	TRBV5-1	TRBJ1-2	13	TGCGCCAGCAGCTTGGAATCGGGAGATGGCTACACCTTC	CASSLESGDGYTF
NA	NA	TRBV27	TRBJ2-5	13	TGTGCCAGCGGGTCCCCACGGGAAGAGACCCAGTACTTC	CASGSPREETQYF
NA	NA	TRBV5-4	TRBJ2-3	11	TGTGCCAGCAGCTTCGCAGATACGCAGTATTTT	CASSFADTQYF
NA	few	TRBV6-6	TRBJ1-2	10	TGTGCCAGCAGGGAAGTAGGCTACACCTTC	CASREVGYTF
TRBD1	NA	TRBV19	TRBJ1-2	12	TGTGCCAGTAGGGACAGGGAGAGGGGCTACACCTTC	CASRDRERGYTF
NA	NA	TRBV6-5	TRBJ2-7	14	TGTGCCAGCAGTTACCTTCGGGGACCCTACGAGCAGTACTTC	CASSYLRGPYEQYF
TRBD1	few	TRBV30	TRBJ2-3	14	TGTGCCTGGAGTGCCGGGACAGGGGCAGATACGCAGTATTTT	CAWSAGTGADTQYF
TRBD1	NA	TRBV9	TRBJ1-6	14	TGTGCCAGCAGCTGGGGGACAGGGCATTCACCCCTCCACTTT	CASSWGTGHSPLHF
NA	NA	TRBV29-1	TRBJ2-3	11	TGCAGAGCCACGGGCGCAGATACGCAGTATTTT	CRATGADTQYF
NA	NA	TRBV9	TRBJ1-2	17	TGTGCCAGCAGCGTAGGGATAGGGACTTTTGGAGGCTATGGCTACACCTTC	CASSVGIGTFGGYGYTF
NA	NA	TRBV5-1	TRBJ1-1	13	TGCGCCAGCAGCTTGGGATTGAACACTGAAGCTTTCTTT	CASSLGLNTEAFF
NA	few	TRBV7-9	TRBJ2-5	15	TGTGCCAGCAGCTTGGGGTTACTAGCCCAAGAGACCCAGTACTTC	CASSLGLLAQETQYF
NA	NA	TRBV15	TRBJ2-7	14	TGTGCCACCAGCAGGGACTTCAACTCCTACGAGCAGTACTTC	CATSRDFNSYEQYF
TRBD1	NA	TRBV7-9	TRBJ2-7	14	TGTGCCAGCAGCTACAGGGGTGCATCCTACGAGCAGTACTTC	CASSYRGASYEQYF
NA	NA	TRBV30	TRBJ1-2	14	TGTGCCTGGAGTGTACAAGGGGCGGGCTATGGCTACACCTTC	CAWSVQGAGYGYTF
NA	NA	TRBV7-3	TRBJ1-1	13	TGTGCCAGCAGCCGGGGGATGAACACTGAAGCTTTCTTT	CASSRGMNTEAFF
NA	few	TRBV7-9	TRBJ1-6	13	TGTGCCAGCAGCTTTTTTTTGAATTCACCCCTCCACTTT	CASSFFLNSPLHF
TRBD1	NA	TRBV7-2	TRBJ1-1	13	TGTGCCAGCAGCCGACAGGGGAACACTGAAGCTTTCTTT	CASSRQGNTEAFF
NA	NA	TRBV10-2	TRBJ2-7	13	TGCGCCAGCAGTGACCCGGGATCCTACGAGCAGTACTTC	CASSDPGSYEQYF
NA	once	TRBV5-1	TRBJ2-2	15	TGCGCCAGCAGAAAAGGAGTGTCGAACACCGGGGAGCTGTTTTTT	CASRKGVSNTGELFF
NA	NA	TRBV18	TRBJ2-1	15	TGTGCCAGCTCACCACCGTCCAGGGCGACCGATGAGCAGTTCTTC	CASSPPSRATDEQFF
NA	few	TRBV20-1	TRBJ2-3	10	TGCAGTGCTCTTAAGTTGGCACAGTATTTT	CSALKLAQYF
TRBD2	few	TRBV4-1	TRBJ2-5	16	TGCGCCAGCAGCCAAGATGGAGCGGGAGTTGAGGAGACCCAGTACTTC	CASSQDGAGVEETQYF
TRBD1	NA	TRBV7-7	TRBJ2-5	15	TGTGCTAGCAGCTTCTCATTTGACAGGGGGGAGACCCAGTACTTC	CASSFSFDRGETQYF
NA	few	TRBV7-3	TRBJ2-6	15	TGTGCCAGCAGTGAACGGACCTCTGGGGCCAACGTCCTGACTTTC	CASSERTSGANVLTF
TRBD1	NA	TRBV2	TRBJ1-1	14	TGTGCCACCAGGGTGGACAGGCCGACCCCCGAAGCTTTCTTT	CATRVDRPTPEAFF